Below, 2 T cell receptor beta chains from the same sample are listed, as sequenced in a study of regulatory T cells in long-lasting Graves disease. Time point noted: persistent/refractory GD, antithyroid drugs over 5 years with positive TRAb. PBMC RNA served as the TCR library source. CDR3 regions were amplified by Arm-PCR using iRepertoire HTBI primers to build TCR beta libraries. TCRdb called the multiplex PCR reads again in MiXCR, with one record for every CDR3 protein. The sample lists about 340,000 distinct CDR3 sequences, around 20% occurring once. Sequenced here: peripheral blood mononuclear cells (PBMCs), sampled when the disease was refractory, from a patient treated with antithyroid drugs. The receptors were sampled from a female donor with Graves disease.

This clonotype was observed many times. This rearrangement joins TRBV6-1 to TRBJ2-2; TRBD1 matches at 7 bases. CDR1 and CDR2 (germline): MNHNS, SASEGT. V dropped 6 bases and J dropped 4; count of bases not matched to a gene: 5. The CDR3 sequence is 14 residues long. The CDR3 DNA is TGTGCCAGCAGAATCTACAGGGGCACCGGGGAGCTGTTTTTT. This translates into CASRIYRGTGELFF.

This chain links TRBV20-1 with TRBJ1-4; D is ambiguous. Trimming stripped 6 bases from V and 7 bases from J, with 12 bases between. The germline V gene has CDR1 DFQATT and CDR2 SNEGSKA (reference sequence). This CDR3 is built from 12 residues. The CDR3 spells CSASPGGEKLFF. CDR3 DNA sequence: TGCAGTGCCAGCCCGGGAGGTGAAAAACTGTTTTTT.